The present T cell receptor beta chain was sequenced within a study of T cell responses to AZD1222 COVID-19 vaccine. Overall study findings and caveats: At baseline, just five to seven AZD1222 recipients tested seropositive. Receipt of two AZD1222 doses was followed by a rise in Spike-specific TCR breadth and depth. Most donors were white British and more were female, and clonal diversity was possibly underestimated.

CDR1 is KGHSH and CDR2 is LQKENI in the germline V gene. The V gene end was trimmed by 5 bases and the J gene end by 1 base; junction bases not matched to a gene: 5. The CDR3 is 15 residues long. Sequencing was performed with immunoSEQ multiplex PCR; in TCRdb, only in-frame clones are kept and a portion is missing. Here the sample spans about 120,000 clones, around nine tenths being singletons. Notes on this clone: What it recognizes is unknown.

The rearrangement joins TRBV18 to TRBJ1-1; 9 bases are a match to TRBD1. The sequence was collected from an adult in good health. The specimen was peripheral blood, collected on day 0 of AZD1222 vaccination. The CDR3 protein is CASSSRTGENTEAFF. The CDR3 nucleotides are TGTGCCAGCTCATCCCGGACAGGGGAGAACACTGAAGCTTTCTTT.